The 6 T cell receptor beta chains below come from one sample, sequenced in a study of control samples from healthy donors and cancer patients. Data came from immunoSEQ multiplex PCR; TCRdb stores just in-frame clones and leaves some out. The profile shows about 110,000 clones, around 89% of them singletons. Sequencing was performed on blood. Receptor source: a woman between 50 and 59 years old in good health.

This clone was counted a few times. The chain joins TRBV6-6 to TRBJ1-2; the D gene is possibly TRBD1 (5 bases). The germline V gene has CDR1 MNHNY and CDR2 SVGAGI (reference sequence). The length of the CDR3 is 13 residues. Trimming stripped 6 bases from V and 6 bases from J, with 14 bases between. CDR3 loop: CASSWGGTDGYTF. CDR3 nucleotide sequence: TGTGCCAGCAGCTGGGGGGGAACAGATGGCTACACCTTC.

The genes are TRBV27 and TRBJ2-1; TRBD1 is a possible D gene (6 bases). The CDR3 extends over 14 amino acids. The germline V gene has CDR1 MNHEY and CDR2 SMNVEV (reference sequence). Between the trimmed V and J ends, which lost 2 bases and 3 bases, there was a span of 8 bases. CDR3 nucleotide sequence: TGTGCCAGCAGTTTAACAGGGCTCTACAATGAGCAGTTCTTC. This translates into CASSLTGLYNEQFF.

This clone was picked up one time. The V call is TRBV3-1 (or the pseudogene TRBV3-2), the J call TRBJ2-1, with D unclear. With 1 base removed from V and 11 bases from J, the gap between germline ends came to 18 bases. The CDR3 extends over 15 amino acids. The germline CDR1 and CDR2 sequences are LGHDT and YNNKEL (reference sequence). CDR3 sequence reads: CASSQGVGKGRQQFF. DNA of the CDR3: TGTGCCAGCAGCCAAGGGGTGGGTAAAGGCAGGCAGCAGTTCTTC.

The genes are TRBV19 and TRBJ1-2; D gene ambiguous. Per the germline V gene, CDR1 is LNHDA and CDR2 is SQIVND (reference sequence). Trimming took off 1 base at V and 7 bases at J, with 16 bases between the two ends. This CDR3 is 15 amino acids long. The CDR3 loop reads CASSIGQNPVAGYTF. CDR3 bases: TGTGCCAGTAGTATAGGTCAGAACCCCGTCGCTGGCTACACCTTC.

The V call is TRBV11-2, the J call TRBJ1-3, with D tentatively TRBD1 (5 bases). Germline V lookup: CDR1 SGHAT, CDR2 FQNNGV. V was trimmed by 3 bases and J by 0 bases, leaving 12 bases between them. CDR3 size: 16 residues. The CDR3 sequence: CASSFIQGNSGNTIYF. DNA of the CDR3: TGTGCCAGCAGCTTTATTCAGGGCAACTCTGGAAACACCATATATTTT.

This rearrangement joins TRBV29-1 to TRBJ1-4, with D perhaps matching TRBD1 (5 bases). V was trimmed by 4 bases and J by 8 bases, leaving 20 bases between them. The CDR3 has 15 amino acids. Germline CDR1 reads SQVTM; CDR2 reads ANQGSEA. The CDR3 sequence: CSVVIFGATGEKLFF. CDR3 in DNA: TGCAGCGTTGTTATATTCGGGGCCACCGGAGAAAAACTGTTTTTT.